These 5 T cell receptor beta chains were sequenced from one sample in a study of blood T cells in healthy people across ages. Using a J-beta primer mix together with a sample-barcoded 5' primer, a second PCR was run for roughly 6 to 11 cycles. TCRdb independently ran MiXCR on the 5' RACE reads; one entry per CDR3 protein. Found here are around 1,900,000 distinct CDR3 sequences, approximately 39% of them singletons; the top ten hold 23%. Sequenced input: blood. The source of these receptors is a human donor in good health.

This clonotype occurred a few times. This rearrangement joins TRBV25-1 to TRBJ2-7; D gene unclear. The CDR3 runs to 12 residues. The germline CDR1 and CDR2 sequences are MGHDK and SYGVNS. Between the trimmed V and J ends, which lost 3 bases and 9 bases, there was a span of 12 bases. The CDR3 is CASSDGWRGQYF. CDR3 nucleotides: TGTGCCAGCAGTGACGGTTGGCGCGGGCAGTACTTC.

V gene TRBV2 combines with J gene TRBJ1-5; D unresolved. Per germline, CDR1 SNHLY and CDR2 FYNNEI. Trimming pared 4 bases from V and 4 bases from J, leaving 11 bases between. This CDR3 region has 14 residues. The CDR3 nucleotides are TGTGCCAGCAGTGCCTCGGCAGAGAATCAGCCCCAGCATTTT. This sequence encodes CASSASAENQPQHF.

The chain employs TRBV4-1 and TRBJ2-5; 10 nucleotides agree with TRBD1. After removal of 2 bases from V and 4 bases from J, the junction contained 4 bases not matched to a gene. This CDR3 has 15 residues. Germline V gives CDR1 MGHRA, CDR2 YSYEKL. The CDR3 spells CASSQSGDRGETQYF. The CDR3 DNA follows: TGCGCCAGCAGCCAATCGGGGGACAGGGGAGAGACCCAGTACTTC.

The V gene is TRBV7-9, the J gene TRBJ2-5, with D tentatively TRBD1 (5 bases). Germline lookup yields CDR1 SEHNR and CDR2 FQNEAQ (reference sequence). This CDR3 contains 18 residues. V lost 2 bases, J lost 5 bases, and 24 bases lay in between. This chain's CDR3 is CASSLSPDSRTPLETQYF. CDR3 sequence (DNA): TGTGCCAGCAGCTTATCACCCGACAGTCGGACCCCATTGGAGACCCAGTACTTC. The whole variable domain, remainder taken from reference TRBV7-9 and TRBJ2-5, is DTGVSQNPRHKITKRGQNVTFRCDPISEHNRLYWYRQTLGQGPEFLTYFQNEAQLEKSRLLSDRFSAERPKGSFSTLEIQRTEQGDSAMYLCASSLSPDSRTPLETQYFGPGTRLLVL.

This clonotype has only one observation. The chain recombines TRBV20-1 with TRBJ1-5, with 11 bases matching TRBD1. This CDR3 is built from 15 residues. Per the germline V gene, CDR1 is DFQATT and CDR2 is SNEGSKA (reference sequence). V lost 5 bases, J lost 6 bases, and 9 bases stayed unmatched. As DNA, the CDR3 is TGCAGTGCTCAAACCGGACAGGGGGCTTGTCAGCCCCAGCATTTT. This encodes CSAQTGQGACQPQHF.